Shown below are 29 T cell receptor beta chains from a single sample sequenced in a study of blood T cell repertoires in COVID-19. Some clones are missing from TCRdb's copy, which holds only in-frame ones; the method was immunoSEQ multiplex PCR. The table includes hundreds of thousands of clones, 91% detected once. The sample consisted of peripheral blood. The origin of the receptors is a woman between 18 and 30 years old who had recovered from COVID-19.

The V gene is TRBV10-1, the J gene TRBJ2-3; 7 nucleotides match TRBD2. J gave up 1 base and V 3 bases, and 4 bases lay outside the gene matches. Germline CDR1 reads WNHNN; CDR2 reads SYGVQD (reference sequence). CDR3 length: 15 amino acids. The CDR3 DNA is TGCGCCAGCAGTGAATCGGGGGGTGGCACAGATACGCAGTATTTT. This gives the protein CASSESGGGTDTQYF.

The chain has TRBV4-2 and TRBJ2-1; 12 positions agree with TRBD2. This CDR3 has 14 residues. Germline trimming cut 1 base from V and 9 bases from J; bases unmatched to any gene: 1. Germline loops: CDR1 LGHNA, CDR2 YNFKEQ. CDR3 in amino acids: CASSQGLAGAEQFF. The CDR3 DNA sequence: TGTGCCAGCAGCCAAGGACTAGCGGGAGCTGAGCAGTTCTTC.

V and J are TRBV18 and TRBJ2-3, with TRBD1 identical over 9 bases. CDR1 and CDR2 (germline): KGHSH, LQKENI. V lost 6 bases and J lost 2; bases outside the gene matches: 3. The CDR3 spans 14 residues. The CDR3 spells CASSRDRDTDTQYF. CDR3 DNA: TGTGCCAGCTCCCGGGACAGGGACACAGATACGCAGTATTTT.

This rearrangement joins TRBV13 to TRBJ2-2; no firm D call. V was pared by 5 bases and J by 9 bases, with 10 bases between. Per germline, CDR1 PRHDT and CDR2 FYEKMQ (reference sequence). The CDR3 runs 12 residues. CDR3 sequence: CASSPTTRELFF. CDR3 DNA: TGTGCCAGCAGCCCTACGACACGGGAGCTGTTTTTT.

The J gene is TRBJ2-5, the V gene TRBV4-1, with 10 bases fitting TRBD2. V was pared by 4 bases and J by 1 base, with 6 bases of the junction left unmatched. The CDR3 spans 16 residues. The germline V gene has CDR1 MGHRA and CDR2 YSYEKL. The CDR3 loop reads CASSRWTSGSQETQYF. CDR3 nucleotide sequence: TGCGCCAGCAGCCGATGGACTAGCGGATCCCAAGAGACCCAGTACTTC.

The chain uses TRBV25-1 and TRBJ1-2; TRBD1 might be the D (6 bases). Germline CDR1 and CDR2: MGHDK and SYGVNS. The CDR3 spans 16 residues. Between the trimmed V and J ends, which lost 1 base and 2 bases, there was a span of 14 bases. In DNA form, the CDR3 reads TGTGCCAGCAGTGAATTTGACAGGACCTTCAACTATGGCTACACCTTC. Translation gives CASSEFDRTFNYGYTF.

This chain joins TRBV5-6 and TRBJ1-4; the D gene is possibly TRBD1 (5 bases). V was pared by 1 base and J by 7 bases, with 14 bases between. The CDR3 consists of 15 residues. Germline-derived CDR1 and CDR2 are SGHDT and YYEEEE. CDR3 in DNA: TGTGCCAGCAGCTTGTTCACCGCAGGGTCTGAAAAACTGTTTTTT. Its protein product is CASSLFTAGSEKLFF.

CDR3 nucleotides: TGTGCCAGCAGTGATTCGACTAGCGGGATCAATGAGCAGTTCTTC. It specifies CASSDSTSGINEQFF. The chain carries TRBV27 and TRBJ2-1, with 11 bases lining up with TRBD2. J was trimmed by 6 bases and V by 5 bases; bases with no gene match: 6. CDR1 is MNHEY and CDR2 is SMNVEV in the germline V gene (reference sequence). The CDR3 runs to 15 residues.

The CDR3 loop is CASSNGQADNSPLHF. As DNA, the CDR3 is TGCGCCAGCAGCAATGGACAGGCCGATAATTCACCCCTCCACTTT. The chain couples TRBV5-1 to TRBJ1-6; 7 bases match TRBD1. The CDR3 length is 15 residues. V lost 4 bases and J lost 5; bases outside the gene matches: 6. CDR1 is SGHRS and CDR2 is YFSETQ in the germline V gene.

V and J are TRBV19 and TRBJ2-3; TRBD2 matches 9 bases. The CDR3 is 16 amino acids. J was trimmed by 6 bases and V by 3 bases; bases with no gene match: 10. Germline V CDR1 and CDR2: LNHDA, SQIVND (reference sequence). In DNA form, the CDR3 reads TGTGCCAGTAGTATCGAGTCTAGCGGGACTTTGGATACGCAGTATTTT. It yields the protein CASSIESSGTLDTQYF.

The CDR3 is CASSPRGGTSGLTDTQYF. The CDR3 nucleotides read TGTGCCAGCAGCCCCCGCGGGGGGACTAGCGGACTCACAGATACGCAGTATTTT. J is TRBJ2-3 and V is TRBV7-6, with 11 bases that match TRBD2. Germline loops: CDR1 SGHVS, CDR2 FNYEAQ. V dropped 5 bases and J dropped 2; count of bases not matched to a gene: 12. CDR3 length: 18 amino acids.

This clone was observed a single time. The J gene is TRBJ2-3, the V gene TRBV11-2; D perhaps matches TRBD2 (6 bases). With 1 base removed from V and 4 bases from J, the gap between germline ends came to 15 bases. Germline CDR1 and CDR2: SGHAT and FQNNGV. The CDR3 consists of 16 residues. CDR3 sequence: CASSLVGGSRADTQYF. The CDR3 coding sequence is TGTGCCAGCAGCTTAGTGGGGGGTAGTCGGGCAGATACGCAGTATTTT.

This rearrangement joins TRBV19 to TRBJ1-4, with a tentative D call TRBD1 (6 bases). The CDR3 length is 14 residues. The V gene lost 6 bases and the J gene lost 8 bases, with 16 bases spanning the gap. Germline CDR1 LNHDA, CDR2 SQIVND (reference sequence). CDR3: CASSYRVIGEKLFF. In DNA, the CDR3 is TGTGCCAGTAGCTACAGGGTGATAGGCGAAAAACTGTTTTTT.

This chain links TRBV20-1 with TRBJ2-7; TRBD2 might be the D (5 bases). This CDR3 comprises 11 residues. Germline CDR1 DFQATT, CDR2 SNEGSKA (reference sequence). CDR3 DNA sequence: TGCAGTGCTCCCTCGAGTTGGAGACTATCGGTC. Amino acid sequence: CSAPSSWRLSV.

This clone was observed once. The rearrangement links TRBV2 to TRBJ2-2; TRBD2 agrees at 11 bases. CDR1 is SNHLY and CDR2 is FYNNEI in the germline V gene. Germline trimming cut 4 bases from V and 6 bases from J; bases unmatched to any gene: 1. The CDR3 is 14 amino acids. CDR3 DNA: TGTGCCAGCAGTGTACTAGCGGGAGCCGGGGAGCTGTTTTTT. As protein: CASSVLAGAGELFF.

The CDR3 here is CASSEFRQRNIRGYTF. The DNA for the CDR3 is TGTGCCAGCAGTGAATTCCGACAGAGGAATATACGCGGCTACACCTTC. This chain connects TRBV25-1 to TRBJ1-2, with D possibly being TRBD1 (5 bases). Germline CDR1 and CDR2: MGHDK and SYGVNS. The ends were cut back, 1 base at V and 8 bases at J, with 20 bases in the middle. The CDR3 is 16 amino acids.

The chain joins TRBV27 to TRBJ1-1, with 8 bases that match TRBD1. The length of the CDR3 is 15 residues. Germline lookup yields CDR1 MNHEY and CDR2 SMNVEV (reference sequence). Unmatched junction bases numbered 11, after V lost 5 bases and J lost 6 bases. The CDR3 region has the DNA TGTGCCAGCAGTCGACCCGGACAGGGTAGCCCTGAAGCTTTCTTT. Its protein is CASSRPGQGSPEAFF.

The chain recombines TRBV29-1 with TRBJ2-2; 7 bases map to TRBD2. The germline CDR1 and CDR2 sequences are SQVTM and ANQGSEA. The CDR3 covers 14 residues. The V and J ends lost 5 bases and 6 bases, in that order; junction bases with no gene match: 9. The CDR3 DNA is TGCAGCGTTTTTCACCGCGGGAGCGCCGGGGAGCTGTTTTTT. Protein: CSVFHRGSAGELFF.

The rearrangement links TRBV27 to TRBJ2-2, with 11 bases lining up with TRBD2. The germline gives CDR1 MNHEY, CDR2 SMNVEV (reference sequence). V lost 7 bases to trimming and J lost 1 base; unmatched junction nucleotides: 8. The CDR3 length is 17 residues. The CDR3 protein is CASNPGTSGVNTGELFF. The CDR3 nucleotides read TGTGCCAGCAATCCCGGGACTAGCGGAGTGAACACCGGGGAGCTGTTTTTT.

The chain has TRBV7-8 and TRBJ2-5; 9 bases fit TRBD2. CDR1 is SGHVS and CDR2 is FQNEAQ in the germline V gene. The CDR3 has 13 residues. Trimming at V came to 6 bases and at J to 6 bases, leaving 5 bases not matched to a gene. For the CDR3, the DNA is TGTGCCAGCAGTTCAGGACTAGCGAAGACCCAGTACTTC. This translates into CASSSGLAKTQYF.

This chain links TRBV9 with TRBJ2-1; possible D gene TRBD2, 6 bases. CDR1 and CDR2 (germline): SGDLS, YYNGEE. The CDR3 has 15 amino acids. V shed 0 bases and J shed 8 bases, with 15 bases lying between them. Here the CDR3 DNA reads TGTGCCAGCAGCGTAGAGGGAGGTACTCTGGATGAGCAGTTCTTC. Encoded protein: CASSVEGGTLDEQFF.

This chain uses TRBV14 with TRBJ2-1; tentatively, D is TRBD2 (6 bases). Per germline, CDR1 SGHDN and CDR2 FVKESK. V was cut by 3 bases and J by 4 bases, with 13 bases left in between. The CDR3 has 15 residues. The CDR3 is CASSHSAEGYNEQFF. The CDR3 nucleotides are TGTGCCAGCAGCCATTCAGCGGAGGGATACAATGAGCAGTTCTTC.

The J gene is TRBJ2-3, the V gene TRBV7-2, with D perhaps TRBD1 (5 bases). Germline loops: CDR1 SGHTA, CDR2 FQGNSA. CDR3 length: 13 residues. With 5 bases removed from V and 9 bases from J, the gap between germline ends came to 15 bases. This CDR3 is CASSTHEAGTQYF. CDR3 bases: TGTGCCAGCAGCACCCACGAAGCAGGGACGCAGTATTTT. The variable domain in full, with the rest retrieved from reference TRBV7-2 and TRBJ2-3, is GAGVSQSPSNKVTEKGKDVELRCDPISGHTALYWYRQSLGQGLEFLIYFQGNSAPDKSGLPSDRFSAERTGGSVSTLTIQRTQQEDSAVYLCASSTHEAGTQYFGPGTRLTVL.

The V call is TRBV24-1, the J call TRBJ2-1, with D perhaps matching TRBD2 (7 bases). This CDR3 spans 14 amino acids. Trimming cost V 5 bases and J 2 bases, with 9 bases left between them. Germline CDR1 and CDR2: KGHDR and SFDVKD. CDR3 sequence (DNA): TGTGCCACCAGTGCGGGGGGCCCCTACAATGAGCAGTTCTTC. Amino acids: CATSAGGPYNEQFF.

V is TRBV19 and J is TRBJ2-3; maybe TRBD2 (6 bases). V was pared by 7 bases and J by 2 bases, with 16 bases between. CDR3 size: 15 residues. Looked up from germline, CDR1 is LNHDA and CDR2 is SQIVND (reference sequence). The DNA of the CDR3 is TGTGCCAGTACAGTGCCGGGACTGGTCACAGATACGCAGTATTTT. Encoded protein: CASTVPGLVTDTQYF.

In this sample, this clone turned up once. This chain connects TRBV18 to TRBJ2-7, with TRBD1 matching 11 bases. Trimming took 3 bases from V and 4 from J; bases not matched to a gene: 5. This CDR3 is 15 amino acids long. Germline V lookup: CDR1 KGHSH, CDR2 LQKENI. The CDR3 DNA reads as TGTGCCAGCTCACCGGGACAGGGGGTGGTATACGAGCAGTACGTC. Its protein product is CASSPGQGVVYEQYV.

The chain couples TRBV11-2 to TRBJ2-2; tentative D call: TRBD2 (5 bases). This CDR3 has 16 residues. Trimming cost V 1 base and J 8 bases, with 17 bases left between them. CDR1 is SGHAT and CDR2 is FQNNGV in the germline V gene. CDR3 in amino acids: CASSLVRAGHSGELFF. As DNA, the CDR3 is TGTGCCAGCAGCTTAGTTCGCGCGGGTCATTCTGGGGAGCTGTTTTTT.

The chain joins TRBV6-5 to TRBJ1-5; no clear D. The CDR3 spans 14 residues. V dropped 0 bases and J dropped 4 bases, with 7 bases sitting between them. Germline V lookup: CDR1 MNHEY, CDR2 SVGAGI. CDR3 sequence reads: CASSYSIGNQPQHF. The CDR3 nucleotides are TGTGCCAGCAGTTACTCGATCGGGAATCAGCCCCAGCATTTT.

This chain uses TRBV7-2 with TRBJ2-3, with 10 nucleotides matching TRBD2. The CDR3 runs to 18 residues. The germline V gene encodes CDR1 SGHTA and CDR2 FQGNSA. The junction had 10 bases not matched to a gene; V was cut back by 2 bases and J by 2 bases. The CDR3 nucleotides are TGTGCCAGCAGCTTATTTAGCGGGGGGTCCTTCCTCACAGATACGCAGTATTTT. Amino acid sequence: CASSLFSGGSFLTDTQYF.